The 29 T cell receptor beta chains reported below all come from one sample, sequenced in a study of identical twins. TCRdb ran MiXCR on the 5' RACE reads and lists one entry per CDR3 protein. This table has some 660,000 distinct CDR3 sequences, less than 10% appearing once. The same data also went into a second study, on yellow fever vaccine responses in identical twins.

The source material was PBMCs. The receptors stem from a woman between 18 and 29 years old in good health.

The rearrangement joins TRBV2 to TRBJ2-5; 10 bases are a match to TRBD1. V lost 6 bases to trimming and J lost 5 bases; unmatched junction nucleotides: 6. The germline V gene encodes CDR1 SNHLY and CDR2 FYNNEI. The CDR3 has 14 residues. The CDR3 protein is CASSQDRGLETQYF. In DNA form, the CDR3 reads TGTGCCAGCAGCCAAGACAGGGGGCTTGAGACCCAGTACTTC.

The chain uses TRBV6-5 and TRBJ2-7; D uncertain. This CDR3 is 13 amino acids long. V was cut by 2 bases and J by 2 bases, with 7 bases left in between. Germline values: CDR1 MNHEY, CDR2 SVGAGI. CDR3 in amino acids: CASSYDPTYEQYF. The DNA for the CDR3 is TGTGCCAGCAGTTACGATCCCACCTACGAGCAGTACTTC.

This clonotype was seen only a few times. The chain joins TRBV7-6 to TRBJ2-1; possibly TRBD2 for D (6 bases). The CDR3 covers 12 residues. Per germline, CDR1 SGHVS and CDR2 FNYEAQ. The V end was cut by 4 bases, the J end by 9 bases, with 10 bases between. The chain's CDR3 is CASSWGEAEQFF. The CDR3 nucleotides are TGTGCCAGCAGCTGGGGGGAGGCTGAGCAGTTCTTC.

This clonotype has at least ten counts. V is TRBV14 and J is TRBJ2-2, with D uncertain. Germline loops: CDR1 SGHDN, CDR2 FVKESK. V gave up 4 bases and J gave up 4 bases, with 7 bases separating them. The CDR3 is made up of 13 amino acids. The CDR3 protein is CASSPTGTGELFF. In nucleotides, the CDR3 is TGTGCCAGCAGCCCTACCGGCACCGGGGAGCTGTTTTTT.

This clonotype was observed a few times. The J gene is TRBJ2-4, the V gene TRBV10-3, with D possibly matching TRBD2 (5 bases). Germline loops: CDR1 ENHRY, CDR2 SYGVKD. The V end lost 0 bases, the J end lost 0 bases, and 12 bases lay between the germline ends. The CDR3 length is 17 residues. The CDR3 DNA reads TGTGCCATCAGTGAGTCGTGGGCTAGCCTAGCCAAAAACATTCAGTACTTC. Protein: CAISESWASLAKNIQYF.

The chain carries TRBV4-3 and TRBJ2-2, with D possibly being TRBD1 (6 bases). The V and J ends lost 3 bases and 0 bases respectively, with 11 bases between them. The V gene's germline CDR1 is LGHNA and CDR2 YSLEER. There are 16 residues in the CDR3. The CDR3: CASSHWTESNTGELFF. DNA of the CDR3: TGCGCCAGCAGCCACTGGACAGAATCGAACACCGGGGAGCTGTTTTTT.

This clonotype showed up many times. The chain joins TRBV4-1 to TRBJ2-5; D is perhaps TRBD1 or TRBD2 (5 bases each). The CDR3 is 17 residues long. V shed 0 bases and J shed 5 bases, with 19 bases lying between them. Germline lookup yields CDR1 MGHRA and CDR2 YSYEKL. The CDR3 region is CASSQERGGTGWETQYF. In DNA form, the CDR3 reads TGCGCCAGCAGCCAAGAAAGAGGTGGGACCGGTTGGGAGACCCAGTACTTC.

Here the CDR3 reads CASSETGFNSPLHF. The CDR3 region has the DNA TGTGCCAGCAGTGAAACAGGGTTTAACTCACCCCTCCACTTT. The chain combines TRBV6-1 with TRBJ1-6, with TRBD1 as a possible D gene (6 bases). Trimming took 2 bases from V and 10 from J, leaving 12 bases between them. The CDR3 sequence is 14 residues long. Germline V CDR1 and CDR2: MNHNS, SASEGT.

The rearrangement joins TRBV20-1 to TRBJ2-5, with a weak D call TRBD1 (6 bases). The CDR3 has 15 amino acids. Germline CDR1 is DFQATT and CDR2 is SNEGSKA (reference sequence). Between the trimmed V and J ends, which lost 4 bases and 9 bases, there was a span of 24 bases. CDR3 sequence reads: CSANYRTDTSWSQYF. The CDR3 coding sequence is TGCAGTGCTAATTATCGGACAGACACAAGTTGGTCCCAGTACTTC.

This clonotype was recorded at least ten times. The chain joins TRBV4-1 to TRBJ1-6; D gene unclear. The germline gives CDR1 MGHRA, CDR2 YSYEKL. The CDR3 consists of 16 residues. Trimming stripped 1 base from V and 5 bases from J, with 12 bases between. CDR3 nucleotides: TGCGCCAGCAGCCAAGGATGGGTTGCCCATAATTCACCCCTCCACTTT. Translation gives CASSQGWVAHNSPLHF.

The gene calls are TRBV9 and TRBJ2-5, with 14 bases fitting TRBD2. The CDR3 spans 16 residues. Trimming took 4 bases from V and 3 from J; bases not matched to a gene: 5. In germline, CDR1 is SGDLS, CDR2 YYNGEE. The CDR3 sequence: CASSLSGLAGEETQYF. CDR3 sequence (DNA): TGTGCCAGCAGCCTATCGGGACTAGCGGGGGAAGAGACCCAGTACTTC.

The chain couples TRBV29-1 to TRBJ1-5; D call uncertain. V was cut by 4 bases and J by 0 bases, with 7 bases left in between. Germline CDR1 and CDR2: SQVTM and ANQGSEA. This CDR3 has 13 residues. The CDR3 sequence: CSVASDSNQPQHF. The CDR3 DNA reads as TGCAGCGTTGCGTCGGATAGCAATCAGCCCCAGCATTTT.

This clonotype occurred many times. CDR3 bases: TGCGCCAGCAGCTTGGACGGGGATAAGCAGTTCTTC. Amino acid sequence: CASSLDGDKQFF. The chain is built from TRBV5-1 and TRBJ2-1; D perhaps matches TRBD2 (5 bases). CDR3 length: 12 amino acids. Trimming shortened V by 0 bases and J by 11 bases, and 9 bases separated the two germline ends. Per germline, CDR1 SGHRS and CDR2 YFSETQ.

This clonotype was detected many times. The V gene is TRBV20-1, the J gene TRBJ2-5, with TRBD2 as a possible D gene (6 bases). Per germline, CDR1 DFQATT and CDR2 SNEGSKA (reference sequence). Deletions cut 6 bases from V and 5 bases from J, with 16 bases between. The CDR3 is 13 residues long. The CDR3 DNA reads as TGCAGTGCCCCGGCGGCAGGGAGGGAGACCCAGTACTTC. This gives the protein CSAPAAGRETQYF.

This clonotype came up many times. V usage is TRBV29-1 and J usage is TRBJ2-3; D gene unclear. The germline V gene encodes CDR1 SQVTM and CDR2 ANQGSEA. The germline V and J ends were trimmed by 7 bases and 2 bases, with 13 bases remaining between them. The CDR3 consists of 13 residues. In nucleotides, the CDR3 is TGCAGCGGGGAAGAACAAAACACAGATACGCAGTATTTT. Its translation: CSGEEQNTDTQYF.

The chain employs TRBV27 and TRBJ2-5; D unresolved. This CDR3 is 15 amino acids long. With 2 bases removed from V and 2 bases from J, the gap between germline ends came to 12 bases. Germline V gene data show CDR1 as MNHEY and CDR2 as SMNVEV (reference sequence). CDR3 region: CASSLAGDLQETQYF. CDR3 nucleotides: TGTGCCAGCAGTTTAGCAGGAGATCTACAAGAGACCCAGTACTTC.

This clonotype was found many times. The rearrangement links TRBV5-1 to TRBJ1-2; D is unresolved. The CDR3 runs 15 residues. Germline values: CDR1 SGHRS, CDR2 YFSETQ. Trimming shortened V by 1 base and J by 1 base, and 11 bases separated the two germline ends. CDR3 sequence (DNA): TGCGCCAGCAGCTTGATGCAGACCGGTAACTATGGCTACACCTTC. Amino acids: CASSLMQTGNYGYTF.

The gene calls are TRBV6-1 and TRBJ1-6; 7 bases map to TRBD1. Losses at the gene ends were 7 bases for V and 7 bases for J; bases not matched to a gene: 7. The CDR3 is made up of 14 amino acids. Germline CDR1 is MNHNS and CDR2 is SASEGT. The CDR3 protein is CASTRQGLNSPLHF. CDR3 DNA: TGTGCCAGCACCCGACAGGGTTTAAATTCACCCCTCCACTTT.

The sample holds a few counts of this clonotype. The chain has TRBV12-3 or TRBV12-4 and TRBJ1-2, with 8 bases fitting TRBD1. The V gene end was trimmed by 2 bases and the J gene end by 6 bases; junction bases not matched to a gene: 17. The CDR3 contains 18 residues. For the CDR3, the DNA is TGTGCCAGCAGTTTATGGCCAGGGGGCCGTAGTTGGGACCATGGCTACACCTTC. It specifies CASSLWPGGRSWDHGYTF.

CDR3 protein: CASSFTLKGNLSYEQYF. Here the CDR3 DNA reads TGTGCCAGCAGCTTTACACTGAAGGGGAATTTGTCCTACGAGCAGTACTTC. This chain joins TRBV7-8 and TRBJ2-7; possible D gene TRBD1, 5 bases. Trimming took 3 bases from V and 1 from J, leaving 19 bases between them. This CDR3 spans 17 amino acids. The V gene's germline CDR1 is SGHVS and CDR2 FQNEAQ.

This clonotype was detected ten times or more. The DNA for the CDR3 is TGTGCCAGCAGCTTAGCTCGGGGCGGAAGCTCCTACAATGAGCAGTTCTTC. Translation: CASSLARGGSSYNEQFF. V usage is TRBV11-3 and J usage is TRBJ2-1; D possibly matches TRBD1 or TRBD2 (5 bases each). The CDR3 sequence is 17 residues long. Germline CDR1 and CDR2: SGHNT and YENEEA. The germline V and J ends were trimmed by 1 base and 0 bases, with 13 bases remaining between them.

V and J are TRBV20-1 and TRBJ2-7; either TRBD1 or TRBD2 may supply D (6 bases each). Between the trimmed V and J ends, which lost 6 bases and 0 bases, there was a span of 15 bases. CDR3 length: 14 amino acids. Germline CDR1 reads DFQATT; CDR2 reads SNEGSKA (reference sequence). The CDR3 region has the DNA TGCAGTGCGCGGGGACAAGCCTACTCCTACGAGCAGTACTTC. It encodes CSARGQAYSYEQYF.

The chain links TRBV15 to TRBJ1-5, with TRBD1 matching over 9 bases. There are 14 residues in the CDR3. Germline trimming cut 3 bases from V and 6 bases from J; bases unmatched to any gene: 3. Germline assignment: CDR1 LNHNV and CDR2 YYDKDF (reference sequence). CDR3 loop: CATSRAQGAQPQHF. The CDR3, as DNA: TGTGCCACCAGCAGGGCACAGGGGGCTCAGCCCCAGCATTTT.

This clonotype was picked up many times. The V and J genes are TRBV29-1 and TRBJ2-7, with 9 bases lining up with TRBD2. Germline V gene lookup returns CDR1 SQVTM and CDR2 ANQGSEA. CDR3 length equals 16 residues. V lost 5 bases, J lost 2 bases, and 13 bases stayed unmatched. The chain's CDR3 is CSVIPTKSGRTYEQYF. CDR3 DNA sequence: TGCAGCGTTATACCTACAAAAAGCGGGAGGACCTACGAGCAGTACTTC.

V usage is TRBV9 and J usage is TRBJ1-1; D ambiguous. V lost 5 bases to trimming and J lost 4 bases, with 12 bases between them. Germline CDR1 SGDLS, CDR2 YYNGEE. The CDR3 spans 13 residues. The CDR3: CASSQSSGTEAFF. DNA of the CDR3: TGTGCCAGCAGTCAGTCCTCCGGCACTGAAGCTTTCTTT.

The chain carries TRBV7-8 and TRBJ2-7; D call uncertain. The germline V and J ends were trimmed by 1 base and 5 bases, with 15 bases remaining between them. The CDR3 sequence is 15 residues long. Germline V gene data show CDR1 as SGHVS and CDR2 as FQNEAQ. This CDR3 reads CASSLGSFGKDEQYF. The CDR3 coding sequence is TGTGCCAGCAGCTTAGGTAGTTTCGGTAAGGACGAGCAGTACTTC.

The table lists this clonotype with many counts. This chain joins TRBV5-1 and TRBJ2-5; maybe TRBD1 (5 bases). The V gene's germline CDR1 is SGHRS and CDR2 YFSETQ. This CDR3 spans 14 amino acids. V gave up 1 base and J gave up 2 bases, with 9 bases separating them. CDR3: CASSLRGIQETQYF. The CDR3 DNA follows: TGCGCCAGCAGCTTGAGGGGAATTCAAGAGACCCAGTACTTC. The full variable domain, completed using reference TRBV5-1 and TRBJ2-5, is KAGVTQTPRYLIKTRGQQVTLSCSPISGHRSVSWYQQTPGQGLQFLFEYFSETQRNKGNFPGRFSGRQFSNSRSEMNVSTLELGDSALYLCASSLRGIQETQYFGPGTRLLVL.

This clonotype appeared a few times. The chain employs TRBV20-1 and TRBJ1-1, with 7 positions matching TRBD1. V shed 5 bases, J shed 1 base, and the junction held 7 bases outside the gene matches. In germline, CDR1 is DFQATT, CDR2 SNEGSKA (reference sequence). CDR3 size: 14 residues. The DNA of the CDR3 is TGCAGTGCTTCAAAAGGGGGCGGGAACACTGAAGCTTTCTTT. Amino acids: CSASKGGGNTEAFF.

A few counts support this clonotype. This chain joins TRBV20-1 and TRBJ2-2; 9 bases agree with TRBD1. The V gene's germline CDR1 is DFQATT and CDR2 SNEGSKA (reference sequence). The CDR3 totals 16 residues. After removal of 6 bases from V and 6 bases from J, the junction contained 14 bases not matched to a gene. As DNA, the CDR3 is TGCAGTGCCAATTCGCCGGGACAGGGTGCCGCCGGGGAGCTGTTTTTT. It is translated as CSANSPGQGAAGELFF.